The 11 T cell receptor beta chains below come from one sample, sequenced in a study of T-cell memory formation after mild COVID-19. MiXCR was run by TCRdb on the 5' RACE reads, yielding one entry per CDR3 protein. This sample has almost 350,000 distinct CDR3 sequences; 20% to 25% occur once, and the top ten carry 20% to 25%. The sequenced sample consisted of PBMCs or a T cell subset sorted from them (not recorded which). These TCRs come from a man in his late teens or twenties who had mild COVID-19 (a few samples of this study predate the infection). Cell type and time point are not known.

A few counts support this clonotype. This chain connects TRBV28 to TRBJ1-4, with D unclear. CDR1 is MDHEN, CDR2 SYDVKM, per germline. This CDR3 has 15 amino acids. V dropped 4 bases and J dropped 4 bases, with 13 bases sitting between them. The CDR3 loop is CASSWWARSNEKLFF. DNA for the CDR3: TGTGCCAGCAGTTGGTGGGCGAGAAGTAATGAAAAACTGTTTTTT.

This clonotype was recorded a few times. This sequence joins TRBV12-3 or TRBV12-4 and TRBJ2-2; D possibly corresponds to TRBD1 (6 bases). This CDR3 contains 14 residues. Trimming stripped 6 bases from V and 5 bases from J, with 13 bases between. The CDR3: CASRPGQQTGELFF. The CDR3 bases are TGTGCCAGCAGACCCGGACAGCAGACCGGGGAGCTGTTTTTT.

The chain combines TRBV6-2 or TRBV6-3 with TRBJ2-1; perhaps TRBD1 as D (5 bases). The V end was cut by 6 bases, the J end by 1 base, with 13 bases between. This CDR3 is 15 amino acids long. The germline V gene has CDR1 MNHEY and CDR2 SVGEGT. CDR3 loop: CASSQDKTSYNEQFF. DNA of the CDR3: TGTGCCAGCAGCCAGGACAAGACGTCCTACAATGAGCAGTTCTTC.

This clonotype turned up a few times. One end of the junction varies from germline; a read error may be responsible. The gene calls are TRBV28 and TRBJ2-7; D call uncertain. Looked up from germline, CDR1 is MDHEN and CDR2 is SYDVKM. CDR3 length: 13 amino acids. The CDR3 coding sequence is TGTGCCAGCAGTCAACAACTCCGCTACGGGCAGTACTTC. The encoded protein is CASSQQLRYGQYF.

The chain uses TRBV9 and TRBJ2-3, with TRBD1 matching over 7 bases. CDR3 length equals 15 residues. The V gene end was trimmed by 4 bases and the J gene end by 4 bases; junction bases not matched to a gene: 9. Germline V lookup: CDR1 SGDLS, CDR2 YYNGEE. CDR3 coding DNA: TGTGCCAGCAGCAAGGGACAGCTGATACCAGATACGCAGTATTTT. Translation gives CASSKGQLIPDTQYF.

This clonotype turned up a few times. The CDR3 DNA follows: TGTGCCAGCAGTTTGGGCATCAGCGGGAATCAGCCCCAGCATTTT. Protein sequence: CASSLGISGNQPQHF. The chain employs TRBV12-3 or TRBV12-4 and TRBJ1-5; D gene unclear. The CDR3 length is 15 residues. The ends were cut back, 3 bases at V and 4 bases at J, with 13 bases in the middle.

The V gene is TRBV19, the J gene TRBJ2-7; a weak D match, TRBD1 (6 bases). V shed 3 bases and J shed 5 bases, with 8 bases lying between them. The CDR3 is made up of 12 amino acids. In germline, CDR1 is LNHDA, CDR2 SQIVND (reference sequence). CDR3 nucleotides: TGTGCCAGTAGTATCTCAGGGGACGAGCAGTACGTC. This gives the protein CASSISGDEQYV.

This clonotype has more than one count but fewer than ten. The chain couples TRBV7-9 to TRBJ2-5; unclear D gene. Germline CDR1 SEHNR, CDR2 FQNEAQ (reference sequence). There are 16 residues in the CDR3. V gave up 2 bases and J gave up 5 bases, with 18 bases separating them. The CDR3 DNA is TGTGCCAGCAGCTTACTCGGCCGCGCGGCTGGTGAGACCCAGTACTTC. It translates to CASSLLGRAAGETQYF.

This clonotype was counted a single time. The chain has TRBV18 and TRBJ2-7, with D uncertain. V gave up 4 bases and J gave up 4 bases, with 14 bases separating them. Per germline, CDR1 KGHSH and CDR2 LQKENI. CDR3 length equals 14 residues. The CDR3: CASSLGNPAYEQYF. CDR3 bases: TGTGCCAGCTCACTGGGGAACCCAGCGTACGAGCAGTACTTC.

This clonotype has just a few counts. J is TRBJ1-1 and V is TRBV4-1; D is undetermined. Trimming took off 1 base at V and 2 bases at J, with 11 bases between the two ends. Germline-derived CDR1 and CDR2 are MGHRA and YSYEKL. The CDR3 runs 15 residues. The CDR3 bases are TGCGCCAGCAGCCAAGGGAGACACCTAAACACTGAAGCTTTCTTT. As protein: CASSQGRHLNTEAFF.

This clonotype has only a few counts. The rearrangement joins TRBV9 to TRBJ1-1; perhaps TRBD1 as D (5 bases). CDR1 and CDR2 from the germline V gene are SGDLS and YYNGEE. CDR3 length equals 15 residues. V lost 0 bases, J lost 1 base, and 10 bases lay in between. In nucleotides, the CDR3 is TGTGCCAGCAGCGTAGTCCCAGGGCCGAACACTGAAGCTTTCTTT. This sequence encodes CASSVVPGPNTEAFF.